A selection of T cell receptor beta chains follows, all from one sample in a study of shared clonotypes between healthy human individuals. Measured with immunoSEQ multiplex PCR; TCRdb has only the in-frame clones, and not every one. The profile shows about 560,000 clones, around 76% of them singletons. Specimen: PBMCs. The receptors stem from a woman aged 40 to 49 in good health. Some clones in this sample may be carry-over from other donors' samples. CDR3s include the opening cysteine and the closing phenylalanine or tryptophan. A D gene is named only where the DNA matches it firmly. Not every row has a clone size; where given, it reads once, few, many or a size class.

d_call j_call clone_size v_call cdr3_aa cdr3_nt
TRBD2 TRBJ2-1 - TRBV11-3 CASSSGSIDNEQFF TGTGCCAGCAGCAGCGGGAGCATAGACAATGAGCAGTTCTTC
TRBD2 TRBJ2-3 - TRBV2 CANPGGPDTQYF TGTGCCAACCCGGGGGGGCCAGATACGCAGTATTTT
- TRBJ2-7 - TRBV27 CASSLGSGAVDYEQYF TGTGCCAGCAGTTTAGGGTCTGGAGCGGTAGATTACGAGCAGTACTTC
- TRBJ1-2 once TRBV5-5 CASSLRPDYGYTF TGTGCCAGCAGCTTGCGGCCGGACTATGGCTACACCTTC
- TRBJ2-7 few TRBV7-2 CASSSFYEQYF TGTGCCAGCAGCTCGTTCTACGAGCAGTACTTC
TRBD2 TRBJ2-7 - TRBV6-1 CASSEQASGPYEQYF TGTGCCAGCAGTGAACAGGCTAGCGGCCCCTACGAGCAGTACTTC
- TRBJ2-2 - TRBV9 CASSAGHSGELFF TGTGCCAGCAGCGCAGGACATTCCGGGGAGCTGTTTTTT
TRBD1 TRBJ1-4 - TRBV28 CASRDRAATNEKLFF TGTGCCAGCAGGGACAGGGCGGCAACTAATGAAAAACTGTTTTTT
- TRBJ2-2 many TRBV2 CASRGTGELFF TGTGCCAGCAGAGGGACCGGGGAGCTGTTTTTT
- TRBJ1-1 - TRBV6-6 CASRLEWNTEAFF TGTGCCAGCAGGTTAGAATGGAACACTGAAGCTTTCTTT
TRBD1 TRBJ1-1 - TRBV5-6 CASRRDRGGPYTEAFF TGTGCCAGCAGGCGGGACAGGGGGGGGCCTTACACTGAAGCTTTCTTT
TRBD2 TRBJ2-3 few TRBV28 CASSLRREGGTDTQYF TGTGCCAGCAGTTTAAGGCGGGAGGGAGGCACAGATACGCAGTATTTT
- TRBJ2-1 - TRBV4-2 CASSQGLNNEQFF TGTGCCAGCAGCCAGGGGCTAAACAATGAGCAGTTCTTC
- TRBJ2-2 - TRBV5-1 CASSSRDSTGELFF TGCGCCAGCAGCAGCCGGGACTCGACCGGGGAGCTGTTTTTT
- TRBJ2-5 - TRBV10-3 CAISRAGGQETQYF TGTGCCATCAGCCGCGCGGGCGGGCAAGAGACCCAGTACTTC
- TRBJ1-2 - TRBV6-5 CASSYSGGRGYTF TGTGCCAGCAGTTACTCGGGGGGTAGGGGCTACACCTTC
TRBD2 TRBJ2-3 once TRBV19 CASSIGAGEDTQYF TGTGCCAGTAGTATAGGGGCGGGAGAGGATACGCAGTATTTT
- TRBJ1-5 few TRBV6-5 CASSYARGRQPQHF TGTGCCAGCAGTTACGCTAGGGGGAGACAGCCCCAGCATTTT